The clone carrying this TCR beta chain was counted a few times. TCRdb fed the 5' RACE reads into MiXCR, producing one record per CDR3 protein. Of roughly 190,000 distinct CDR3 sequences in the sample, roughly 30% were seen once. This record comes from a study of T-cell memory formation after mild COVID-19. Germline V gives CDR1 SGHTA, CDR2 FQGNSA. Trimming removed 0 bases from V and 5 bases from J; junction bases left unmatched: 3. The CDR3 is 15 amino acids. The TCR was taken from an adult woman who had mild COVID-19 (a few samples of this study predate the infection). Cell type and time point are not known. The sequencing sample was made of PBMCs or a T cell subset sorted from them (not recorded which). J is TRBJ2-7 and V is TRBV7-2, with 11 bases lining up with TRBD1. The CDR3 region is CASSLARTGGDEQYF. In nucleotides, the CDR3 is TGTGCCAGCAGCTTAGCGCGGACAGGGGGCGACGAGCAGTACTTC.